This T cell receptor beta chain was recorded in a study of T cell repertoires in cytomegalovirus infection. Turning to this clonotype: As yet, its antigen is unknown.

V lost 5 bases to trimming and J lost 9 bases; unmatched junction nucleotides: 4. This CDR3 is 13 amino acids long. MiXCR, applied by TCRdb to the reads, yields one record per CDR3 protein. The repertoire holds around 430,000 distinct CDR3 sequences, with 42% as singletons. Material: cultured PBMCs, obtained from culture after CMV antigen stimulation. This chain uses TRBV12-3 or TRBV12-4 with TRBJ2-1; 10 bases line up with TRBD1. This sequence originates from a human donor in good health (CMV status not recorded). Some clones in this sample may be carry-over from other donors' samples. CDR3 sequence: CASSLTGGSEQFF. Written as DNA, the CDR3 is TGTGCCAGCAGTCTGACAGGGGGCAGTGAGCAGTTCTTC.